Sequencing of this T cell receptor (beta chain) was carried out in a study of blood T cell repertoires in COVID-19. Study at large: COVID-19 samples from acute and convalescent phases originated in the United States, Italy and Spain. From T cells, B-cell-depleted T cells, or PBMCs came the material, which was cDNA or gDNA.

CDR1 and CDR2 (germline): MNHEY, SVGAGI. V gave up 7 bases and J gave up 9 bases, with 10 bases separating them. This CDR3 region has 12 residues. One Seattle source followed patients from active infection through their disease course. Original processing methods: Amplification of reference gene primers provided the estimated nucleated cell counts. The repertoire was sequenced with immunoSEQ multiplex PCR; TCRdb's copy has only in-frame clones and lacks some. V, J and clone size reflect that table, while D and trimming were determined from the DNA. The table records 45,000 or so clones, approximately 90% of them present only once.

The chain employs TRBV6-5 and TRBJ1-6; the D is unclear. Sample: peripheral blood. This sequence was found in a man aged 40-55 years with COVID-19, enrolled during active disease. CDR3 amino acids: CASKIWSSPLHF. DNA for the CDR3: TGTGCCAGCAAGATCTGGAGTTCACCCCTCCACTTT.